The clone carrying this T cell receptor beta chain occurred many times. Unique molecular identifiers tagged the TCRbeta library. TCRdb passed the PCR reads through MiXCR, listing each CDR3 protein once. Of hundreds of thousands of distinct CDR3 sequences in the sample, about 10% were seen once. These data originate in a study of T-cell reconstitution after alpha-beta-depleted transplantation in children. The CDR3 is 15 amino acids. Trimming took 8 bases from V and 2 from J, leaving 17 bases between them. CDR1 is SGHRS, CDR2 YFSETQ, per germline. The chain is built from TRBV5-1 and TRBJ2-1; a weak D match, TRBD1 (6 bases). The receptor's source is a human donor who donated a stem cell graft to a child with SCID. Sequences were derived from PBMCs from the stem cell graft donor, sampled from the stem cell graft. This CDR3 is CASEAGTYTYNEQFF. The CDR3 nucleotides read TGCGCCAGTGAAGCCGGGACATACACCTACAATGAGCAGTTCTTC.